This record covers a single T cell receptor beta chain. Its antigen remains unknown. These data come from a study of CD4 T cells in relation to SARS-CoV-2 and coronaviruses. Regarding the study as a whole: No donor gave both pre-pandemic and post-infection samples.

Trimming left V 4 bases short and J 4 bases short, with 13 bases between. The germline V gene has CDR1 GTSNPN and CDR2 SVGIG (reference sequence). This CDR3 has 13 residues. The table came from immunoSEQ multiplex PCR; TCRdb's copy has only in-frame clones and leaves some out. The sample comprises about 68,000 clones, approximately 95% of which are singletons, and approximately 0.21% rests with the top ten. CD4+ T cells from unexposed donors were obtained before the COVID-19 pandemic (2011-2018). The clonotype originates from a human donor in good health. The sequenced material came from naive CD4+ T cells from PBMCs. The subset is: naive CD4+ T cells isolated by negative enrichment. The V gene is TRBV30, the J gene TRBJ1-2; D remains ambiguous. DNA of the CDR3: TGTGCCTGGACCCCAACTATAGTCTATGGCTACACCTTC. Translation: CAWTPTIVYGYTF.